This T cell receptor beta chain stems from a study of blood T cell repertoires in COVID-19. Looking at the study overall: PBMCs, B-cell-depleted T cells, or T cells provided the cDNA or gDNA that made up the material.

Original processing methods: Estimated nucleated cell counts came from reference gene primer amplification. Measured with immunoSEQ multiplex PCR; TCRdb has only the in-frame clones, and not every one. D and trimming come from the DNA, and the V and J calls and clone size come from that table. The sample has 330,000 or so clones, roughly nine tenths seen once. Cohorts were assigned according to the clinical history that participants reported. The recovered donors of Cohort 3 showed two negative PCRs, clearance, or symptom resolution. Trimming left V 5 bases short and J 2 bases short, with 14 bases between. Germline V CDR1 and CDR2: KGHDR, SFDVKD. The CDR3 runs to 15 residues.

The origin of this receptor is a woman aged 30 to 39 who had recovered from COVID-19. J is TRBJ1-2 and V is TRBV24-1, with D possibly being TRBD1 (6 bases). The sample was PBMCs or T cells enriched from blood (not recorded which). DNA for the CDR3: TGTGCCACCAGTGCAGCAGCCCAGGGGAACTATGGCTACACCTTC. It encodes CATSAAAQGNYGYTF.